This is a list of T cell receptor beta chains from one sample in a study of T cells expressing NK-cell markers. Following a re-call of the 5' RACE reads, TCRdb has one entry per CDR3 protein and lacks DNA. Its table lists roughly 180,000 distinct CDR3 sequences. Specimen: blood T cells: a sorted CD56 or NKG2C T cell subset, CD4+ or CD8+ T cells, or bulk PBMC T cells (not recorded which). These TCRs come from a woman aged 18-70 years in good health. The CDR3 runs from the conserved cysteine through the conserved F or W.

V gene	J gene	CDR3 protein
TRBV20-1	TRBJ2-5	CSANRQEETQYF
TRBV7-9	TRBJ1-5	CASSSGQENQPQHF
TRBV9	TRBJ2-5	CASSPTGLGETQYF
TRBV9	TRBJ2-1	CASSVPGGEQFF
TRBV6-1	TRBJ2-7	CASSRPRTGDSYEQYF
TRBV27	TRBJ1-2	CASSLSTSGAYTF
TRBV7-6	TRBJ2-5	CASSLGNTAETQYF
TRBV7-9	TRBJ2-4	CASSLTGIGNIQYF
TRBV20-1	TRBJ2-5	CSASFGGGVETQYF
TRBV5-5	TRBJ2-2	CASSLEGAAGELFF
TRBV5-1	TRBJ2-7	CASSSVPGPSYEQYF
TRBV5-1	TRBJ2-2	CASSLDPLPGELFF
TRBV20-1	TRBJ2-1	CSARDAGGQNEQFF
TRBV2	TRBJ1-5	CASSAGWVGNQPQHF
TRBV7-2	TRBJ1-6	CASSSVVSYNSPLHF
TRBV10-3	TRBJ2-6	CAITSSAGFSGANVLTF
TRBV20-1	TRBJ2-5	CSAREWSGGGETQYF
TRBV24-1	TRBJ2-1	CATSDVTGDNEQFF
TRBV2	TRBJ1-2	CASTSRRSTNYGYTF
TRBV27	TRBJ2-1	CASSLTWDAQYEQFF
TRBV12-3/TRBV12-4	TRBJ2-1	CASSPRFGTGGGNEQFF
TRBV19	TRBJ1-3	CASNRGSSGNTIYF
TRBV6-1	TRBJ1-1	CASILAGDTEAFF
TRBV7-3	TRBJ2-3	CASSLSRHTDTQYF
TRBV4-1	TRBJ1-1	CASSQEYLGVNTEAFF
TRBV7-2	TRBJ2-3	CASSRGTSRTDTQYF
TRBV9	TRBJ1-2	CASSVDLGARGYTF
TRBV29-1	TRBJ2-5	CSASSAEETQYF
TRBV5-1	TRBJ2-1	CASSWGLAGSLNEQFF
TRBV3-1	TRBJ1-1	CASSQGVGRDTEAFF
TRBV29-1	TRBJ2-6	CSAQGAGANVLTF
TRBV5-1	TRBJ1-2	CASSQTGTPRHGYTF
TRBV12-3/TRBV12-4	TRBJ1-1	CASSPLRARAFF
TRBV10-3	TRBJ1-6	CAISEQQGLSSPLHF
TRBV5-1	TRBJ1-6	CASRLGTGVDNSPLHF
TRBV12-3/TRBV12-4	TRBJ2-7	CASSLGPMSSYEQYF
TRBV20-1	TRBJ1-2	CSATGRDYGYTF
TRBV5-1	TRBJ2-1	CASSLGTHNNEQFF
TRBV5-1	TRBJ2-1	CASSFGGDEQFF
TRBV29-1	TRBJ2-7	CSVSDREGLYEQYF
TRBV11-2	TRBJ2-2	CASSLVSQSGELFF
TRBV12-3/TRBV12-4	TRBJ2-5	CASSRSYQETQYF
TRBV5-1	TRBJ2-3	CASSLEGWSDTQYF
TRBV2	TRBJ1-1	CASREQGPGAEAFF
TRBV5-1	TRBJ1-1	CASSLGQAAPPTNEAFF
TRBV25-1	TRBJ2-1	CASSEWVSSYNEQFF
TRBV2	TRBJ2-7	CASHREVTSYEQYF
TRBV10-3	TRBJ2-3	CAIRGDAADTQYF
TRBV7-9	TRBJ2-2	CASSLVRSSNTGELFF
TRBV7-3	TRBJ2-2	CASSLRKPGQSTGELFF
TRBV4-2	TRBJ2-7	CASSLGTGGTYEQYF
TRBV9	TRBJ1-4	CASSVAQGRGEKLFF
TRBV6-1	TRBJ1-2	CASSPGTGTSNTF
TRBV12-3/TRBV12-4	TRBJ2-3	CASSQVPSGSTDTQYF
TRBV15	TRBJ2-5	CATTRAGGSQETQYF